The rows below give T cell receptor beta chains drawn from one sample of a study of technical replicates of blood from several donors. Measured with immunoSEQ multiplex PCR; TCRdb has only the in-frame clones, and not every one. The table has some 80,000 clones, about 90% seen once. Sequences were obtained from T cells isolated from PBMCs. The source of these receptors is a human donor in good health. The CDR3 runs from the conserved cysteine through the conserved F or W. Fields, in order: D gene, J gene, V gene, clone size, CDR3 DNA, CDR3 protein. The D gene is left open where the match is weak. Part of the rows lack a size; the others show once, few, many or a class for expanded clones.

. TRBJ1-6 TRBV5-5 few TGTGCCAGCAGCCCCCTATTACGGACGGGGGGTGGTTCACCCCTCCACTTT CASSPLLRTGGGSPLHF
TRBD1 TRBJ2-1 TRBV19 . TGTGCCAGTAGTGATGCGGACAGGCCAGAGTTCTTC CASSDADRPEFF
. TRBJ2-2 TRBV9 . TGTGCCAGCAGCGTCACAGCGGACCAGACCGGGGAGCTGTTTTTT CASSVTADQTGELFF
. TRBJ2-3 TRBV11-2 . TGTGCCAGCAGGCCTCGGGGAGCGCCGCCGGCAGATACGCAGTATTTT CASRPRGAPPADTQYF
. TRBJ1-3 TRBV7-8 . TGTGCCAGCAGCTCTCAGGCTCTCTCTGGAAACACCATATATTTT CASSSQALSGNTIYF
TRBD2 TRBJ2-7 TRBV18 . TGTGCCAGCTCACCACCCCTCGGGACTAGTGGGGACTACGAGCAGTACTTC CASSPPLGTSGDYEQYF
. TRBJ2-7 TRBV27 . TGTGCCAGCAGTTTTGAGTGGGGGCTAGCTACTCCCTACGAGCAGTACTTC CASSFEWGLATPYEQYF
. TRBJ2-2 TRBV7-6 . TGTGCCAGCAGCTTCCAGGGGTCCCCCGACACCGGGGAGCTGTTTTTT CASSFQGSPDTGELFF
. TRBJ1-1 TRBV6-5 . TGTGCCAGCAGTTTCCCTTCGGGGGGGCCGAACACTGAAGCTTTCTTT CASSFPSGGPNTEAFF
. TRBJ2-7 TRBV29-1 . TGCAGCGTTGAAGGGGGCGCGAGCCGCGAGCAGTACTTC CSVEGGASREQYF
TRBD2 TRBJ2-1 TRBV27 . TGTGCCAGCAGTTCAGGTCAAAGACTAGCGGGAAGTGGGGAGCAGTTCTTC CASSSGQRLAGSGEQFF
. TRBJ1-4 TRBV5-1 . TGCGCCAGCAGCTTGTTATCCATCAGGGACAATCCTAATGAAAAACTGTTTTTT CASSLLSIRDNPNEKLFF
TRBD1 TRBJ1-5 TRBV4-1 . TGCGCCAGCAGCCAAGGGGACAGAAGCAATCAGCCCCAGCATTTT CASSQGDRSNQPQHF
TRBD1 TRBJ1-1 TRBV6-5 . TGTGCCAGCAGCCAGGGACAGGGGTGGACTGAAGCTTTCTTT CASSQGQGWTEAFF
. TRBJ1-5 TRBV7-9 . TGTGCCAGCAGCCCCCCCGATCAGCCCCAGCATTTT CASSPPDQPQHF
. TRBJ2-3 TRBV14 . TGTGCCAGCAGCCGGACAGGCCTAGCGCAAACAGATACGCAGTATTTT CASSRTGLAQTDTQYF
TRBD2 TRBJ2-6 TRBV5-5 . TGTGCCAGCAGCCGGGAGGGTTATTCTGGGGCCAACGTCCTGACTTTC CASSREGYSGANVLTF
TRBD2 TRBJ2-7 TRBV7-6 . TGTGCCAGCAGCTCCCGGGGGGGGAGCGAGCAGTACTTC CASSSRGGSEQYF
TRBD1 TRBJ2-5 TRBV10-1 . TGCGCCAGCAGACCGCCGGACAGGGATGAGACCCAGTACTTC CASRPPDRDETQYF
. TRBJ2-5 TRBV29-1 . TGCAGCGCCCGCCCTACTTACAGGGTCTCTAACCAGTACTTC CSARPTYRVSNQYF
TRBD1 TRBJ1-1 TRBV5-1 . TGCGCCAGCAGCTCGGCACAGGGGTACCCGATGAACACTGAAGCTTTCTTT CASSSAQGYPMNTEAFF
TRBD2 TRBJ2-3 TRBV7-7 . TGTGCTAGCAGCTTAGGACTAGCCCGCACAGATACGCAGTATTTT CASSLGLARTDTQYF
TRBD2 TRBJ2-5 TRBV5-1 . TGCGCCAGCAGCTTGCTGACTAGCGGGGGGGCTGAGACCCAGTACTTC CASSLLTSGGAETQYF
TRBD1 TRBJ1-2 TRBV11-3 . TGTGCCAGCAGCTTAGACGGACAGGGCGACTATGGCTACACCTTC CASSLDGQGDYGYTF
TRBD1 TRBJ2-2 TRBV27 . TGTGCCAGCAGTCAACTAGGGACAGGCAGAACCGGGGAGCTGTTTTTT CASSQLGTGRTGELFF
TRBD1 TRBJ2-7 TRBV4-2 once TGTGCCAGCAGCCAAGAGTCGCAGGGGGCGCGGGAGCAGTACTTC CASSQESQGAREQYF
. TRBJ2-7 TRBV6-5 . TGTGCCAGCAGCCTCTCCAGGGGAATCTACGAGCAGTACTTC CASSLSRGIYEQYF
TRBD1 TRBJ1-1 TRBV5-5 once TGTGCCAGCAGCGAGACAGGGGAGGAGAGGAGTACTGAAGCTTTCTTT CASSETGEERSTEAFF
TRBD2 TRBJ2-7 TRBV2 . TGTGCCAGCAGTGGAGCTAGCGGGACATCCTCCTACGAGCAGTACTTC CASSGASGTSSYEQYF
. TRBJ2-7 TRBV28 . TGTGCCAGCAGTTTACGAAACTCCTACTACGAGCAGTACTTC CASSLRNSYYEQYF
. TRBJ1-2 TRBV4-1 once TGCGCCAGCAGCCAAGATGTGGTCGCACTCCGGGGGTATGGCTACACCTTC CASSQDVVALRGYGYTF
. TRBJ1-1 TRBV18 . TGTGCCAGCTCCCCAGTTGGACACAACACTGAAGCTTTCTTT CASSPVGHNTEAFF
. TRBJ1-1 TRBV9 . TGTGCCAGCAGTCGAATAGCGATGCGTACTGAAGCTTTCTTT CASSRIAMRTEAFF
TRBD1 TRBJ2-2 TRBV6-5 once TGTGCCAGCAGCACAGGGGGGACGAACACCGGGGAGCTGTTTTTT CASSTGGTNTGELFF
TRBD1 TRBJ2-5 TRBV28 . TGTGCCAGCAGTTTTAAGGGGGCGCTTAGGGAGACCCAGTACTTC CASSFKGALRETQYF
. TRBJ1-1 TRBV6-5 . TGTGCCAGCAGTTACCGGTCAGGGTTCGGAGCTTTCTTT CASSYRSGFGAFF
. TRBJ2-7 TRBV5-6 . TGTGCCAGCGCACCCAGAGGGCTATACGAGCAGTACTTC CASAPRGLYEQYF
. TRBJ1-1 TRBV5-1 . TGCGCCAGCAGCTTGGCCAGCAGGTCTGAAGCTTTCTTT CASSLASRSEAFF
. TRBJ1-1 TRBV6-6 . TGTGCCAGCAGTTACTCTTTAGGGGCTGGGGCTGAAGCTTTCTTT CASSYSLGAGAEAFF
TRBD2 TRBJ2-3 TRBV7-9 . TGTGCCAGCAGCCGGTACGGCGGGGGGCCATCCGATACGCAGTATTTT CASSRYGGGPSDTQYF
TRBD2 TRBJ2-7 TRBV28 . TGTGCCAGCAGTTTTGCTACCGGGACTAGCGGGAGGTACGAGCAGTACTTC CASSFATGTSGRYEQYF
. TRBJ2-2 TRBV10-3 . TGTGCCATCAGTGTCGGTACGGTGAACACCGGGGAGCTGTTTTTT CAISVGTVNTGELFF